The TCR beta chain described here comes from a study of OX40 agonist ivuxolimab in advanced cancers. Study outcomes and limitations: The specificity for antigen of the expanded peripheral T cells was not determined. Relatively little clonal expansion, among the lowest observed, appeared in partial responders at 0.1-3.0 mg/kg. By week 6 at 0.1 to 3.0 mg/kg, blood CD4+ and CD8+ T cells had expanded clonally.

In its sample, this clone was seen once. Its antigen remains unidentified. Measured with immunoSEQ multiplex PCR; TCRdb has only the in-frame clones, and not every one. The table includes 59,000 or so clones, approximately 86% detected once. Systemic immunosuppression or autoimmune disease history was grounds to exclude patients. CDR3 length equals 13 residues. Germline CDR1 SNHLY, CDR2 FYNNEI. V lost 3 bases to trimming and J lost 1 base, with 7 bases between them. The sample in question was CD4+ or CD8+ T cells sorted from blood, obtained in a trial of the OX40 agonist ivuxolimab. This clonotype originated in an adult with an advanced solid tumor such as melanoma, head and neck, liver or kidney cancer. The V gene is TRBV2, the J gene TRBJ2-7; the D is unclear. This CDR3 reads CASSDGFSYEQYF. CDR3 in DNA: TGTGCCAGCAGTGATGGGTTTTCCTACGAGCAGTACTTC.